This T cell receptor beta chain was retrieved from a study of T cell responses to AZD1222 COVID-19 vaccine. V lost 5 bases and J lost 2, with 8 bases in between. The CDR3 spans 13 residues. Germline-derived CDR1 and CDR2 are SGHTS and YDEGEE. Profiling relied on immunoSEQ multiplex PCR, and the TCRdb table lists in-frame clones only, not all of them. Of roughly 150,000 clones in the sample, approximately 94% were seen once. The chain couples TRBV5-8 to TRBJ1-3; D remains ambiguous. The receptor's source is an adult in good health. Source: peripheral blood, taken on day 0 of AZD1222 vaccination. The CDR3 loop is CASRWTAGNTIYF. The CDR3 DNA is TGTGCCAGCAGGTGGACGGCTGGAAACACCATATATTTT.